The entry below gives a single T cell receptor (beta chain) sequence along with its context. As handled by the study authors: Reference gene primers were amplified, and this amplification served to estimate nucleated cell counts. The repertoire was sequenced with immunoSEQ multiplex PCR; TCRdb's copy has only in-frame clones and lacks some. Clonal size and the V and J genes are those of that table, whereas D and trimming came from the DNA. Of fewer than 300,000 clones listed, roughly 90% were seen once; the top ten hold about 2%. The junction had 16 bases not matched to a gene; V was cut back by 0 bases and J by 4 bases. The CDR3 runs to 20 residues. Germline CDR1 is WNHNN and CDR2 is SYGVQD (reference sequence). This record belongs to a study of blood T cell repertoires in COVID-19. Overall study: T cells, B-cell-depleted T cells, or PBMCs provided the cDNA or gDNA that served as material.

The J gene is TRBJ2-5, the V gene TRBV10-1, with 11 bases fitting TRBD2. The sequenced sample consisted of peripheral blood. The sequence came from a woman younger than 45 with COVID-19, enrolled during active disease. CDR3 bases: TGCGCCAGCAGTGAGTCGGTGGGGCTACTAGCGGGAGATCGTAGAGAGACCCAGTACTTC. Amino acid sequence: CASSESVGLLAGDRRETQYF.